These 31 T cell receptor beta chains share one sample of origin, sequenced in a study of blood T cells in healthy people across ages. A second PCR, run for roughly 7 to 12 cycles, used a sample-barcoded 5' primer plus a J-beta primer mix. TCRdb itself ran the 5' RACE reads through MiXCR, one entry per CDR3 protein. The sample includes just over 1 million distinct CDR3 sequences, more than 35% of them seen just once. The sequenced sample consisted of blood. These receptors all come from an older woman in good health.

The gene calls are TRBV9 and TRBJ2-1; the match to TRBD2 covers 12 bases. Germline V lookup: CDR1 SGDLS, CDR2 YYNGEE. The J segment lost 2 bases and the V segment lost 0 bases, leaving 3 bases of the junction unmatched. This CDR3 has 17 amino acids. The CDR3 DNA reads TGTGCCAGCAGCGTAGCCCGGACTAGCGGGACCTACAATGAGCAGTTCTTC. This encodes CASSVARTSGTYNEQFF.

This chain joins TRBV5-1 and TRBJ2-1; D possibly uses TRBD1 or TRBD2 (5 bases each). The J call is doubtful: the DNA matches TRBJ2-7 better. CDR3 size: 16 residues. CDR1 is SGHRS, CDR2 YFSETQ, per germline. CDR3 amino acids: CASSLMVGRSYNEQYF. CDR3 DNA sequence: TGCGCCAGCAGCCTCATGGTGGGACGCTCCTACAATGAGCAGTACTTC.

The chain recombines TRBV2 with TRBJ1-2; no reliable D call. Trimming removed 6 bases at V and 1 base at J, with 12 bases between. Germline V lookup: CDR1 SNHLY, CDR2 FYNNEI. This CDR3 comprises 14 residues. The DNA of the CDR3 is TGTGCCAGCAGCTCTTCTGGCCTTAACTATGGCTACACCTTC. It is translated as CASSSSGLNYGYTF.

The CDR3 region has the DNA TGTGCCAGCAGTTCCCGGACAGGGTTCCAGGGTGAGCAGTTCTTC. It encodes CASSSRTGFQGEQFF. The chain employs TRBV28 and TRBJ2-1; TRBD1 matches 8 bases. Germline V CDR1 and CDR2: MDHEN, SYDVKM. This CDR3 has 15 amino acids. V lost 4 bases, J lost 9 bases, and 11 bases stayed unmatched.

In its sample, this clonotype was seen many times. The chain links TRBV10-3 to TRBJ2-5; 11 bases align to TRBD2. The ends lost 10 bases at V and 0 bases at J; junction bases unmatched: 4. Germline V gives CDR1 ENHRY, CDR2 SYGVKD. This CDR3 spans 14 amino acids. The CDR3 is CATRLAGNQETQYF. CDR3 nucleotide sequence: TGTGCCACCCGACTAGCGGGAAACCAAGAGACCCAGTACTTC.

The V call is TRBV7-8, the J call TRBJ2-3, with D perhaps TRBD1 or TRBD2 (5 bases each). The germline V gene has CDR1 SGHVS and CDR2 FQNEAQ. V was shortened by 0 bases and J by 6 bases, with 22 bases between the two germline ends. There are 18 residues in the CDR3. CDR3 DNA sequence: TGTGCCAGCAGCTTAGCGCGTAGTATGAGGGGATATGTGGATACGCAGTATTTT. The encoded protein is CASSLARSMRGYVDTQYF.

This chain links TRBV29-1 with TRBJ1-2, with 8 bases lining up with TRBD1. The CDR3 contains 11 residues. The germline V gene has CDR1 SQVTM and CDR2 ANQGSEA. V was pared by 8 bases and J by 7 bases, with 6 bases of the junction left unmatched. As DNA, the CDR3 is TGCAGCCTACGACAGGGGACTGGCTACACCTTC. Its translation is CSLRQGTGYTF.

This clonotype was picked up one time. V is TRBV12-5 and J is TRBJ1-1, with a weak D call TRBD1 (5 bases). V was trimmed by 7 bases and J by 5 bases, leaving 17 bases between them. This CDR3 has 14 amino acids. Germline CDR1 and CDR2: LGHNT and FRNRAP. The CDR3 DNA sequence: TGTGCTAGTGCCCCCGGCGGGGCGAGAACTGAAGCTTTCTTT. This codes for CASAPGGARTEAFF.

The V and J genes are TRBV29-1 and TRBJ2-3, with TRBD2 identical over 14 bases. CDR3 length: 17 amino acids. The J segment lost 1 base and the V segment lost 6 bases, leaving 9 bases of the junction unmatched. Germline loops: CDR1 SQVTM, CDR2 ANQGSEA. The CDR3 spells CSVSGLAGEGGTDTQYF. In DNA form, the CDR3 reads TGCAGCGTCTCGGGACTAGCGGGAGAGGGGGGCACAGATACGCAGTATTTT.

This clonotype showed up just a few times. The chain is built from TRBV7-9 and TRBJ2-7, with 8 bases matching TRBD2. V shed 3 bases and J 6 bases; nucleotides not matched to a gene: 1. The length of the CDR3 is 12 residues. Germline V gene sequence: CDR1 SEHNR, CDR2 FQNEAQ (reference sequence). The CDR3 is CASSFGTSEQYF. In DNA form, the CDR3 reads TGTGCCAGCAGCTTCGGGACTAGCGAGCAGTACTTC.

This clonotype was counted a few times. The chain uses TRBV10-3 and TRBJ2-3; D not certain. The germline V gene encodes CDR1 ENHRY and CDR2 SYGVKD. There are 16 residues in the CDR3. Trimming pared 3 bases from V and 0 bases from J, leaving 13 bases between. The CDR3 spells CAISDLGGLSTDTQYF. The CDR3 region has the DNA TGTGCCATCAGTGATTTAGGCGGCCTAAGCACAGATACGCAGTATTTT.

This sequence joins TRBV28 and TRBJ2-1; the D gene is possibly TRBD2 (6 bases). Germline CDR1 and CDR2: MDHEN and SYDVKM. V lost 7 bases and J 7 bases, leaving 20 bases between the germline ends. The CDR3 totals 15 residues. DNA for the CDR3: TGTGCCAGCACTCAGGGCCCGACTAGGAAAAATGAGCAGTTCTTC. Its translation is CASTQGPTRKNEQFF. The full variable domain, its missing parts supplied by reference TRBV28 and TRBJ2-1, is DVKVTQSSRYLVKRTGEKVFLECVQDMDHENMFWYRQDPGLGLRLIYFSYDVKMKEKGDIPEGYSVSREKKERFSLILESASTNQTSMYLCASTQGPTRKNEQFFGPGTRLTVL.

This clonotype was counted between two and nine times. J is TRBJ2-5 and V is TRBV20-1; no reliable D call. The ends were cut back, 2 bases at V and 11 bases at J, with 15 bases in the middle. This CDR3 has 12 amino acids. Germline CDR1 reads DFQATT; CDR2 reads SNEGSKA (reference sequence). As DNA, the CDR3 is TGCAGTGCTAGATGGTCCCCTGAGGAGCAGTACTTC. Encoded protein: CSARWSPEEQYF.

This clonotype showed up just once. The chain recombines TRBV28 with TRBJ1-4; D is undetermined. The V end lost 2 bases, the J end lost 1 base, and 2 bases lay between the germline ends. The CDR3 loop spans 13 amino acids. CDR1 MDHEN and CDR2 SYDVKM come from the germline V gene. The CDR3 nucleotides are TGTGCCAGCAGTTTAAAAACTAATGAAAAACTGTTTTTT. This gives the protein CASSLKTNEKLFF. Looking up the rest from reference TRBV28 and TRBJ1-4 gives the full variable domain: DVKVTQSSRYLVKRTGEKVFLECVQDMDHENMFWYRQDPGLGLRLIYFSYDVKMKEKGDIPEGYSVSREKKERFSLILESASTNQTSMYLCASSLKTNEKLFFGSGTQLSVL.

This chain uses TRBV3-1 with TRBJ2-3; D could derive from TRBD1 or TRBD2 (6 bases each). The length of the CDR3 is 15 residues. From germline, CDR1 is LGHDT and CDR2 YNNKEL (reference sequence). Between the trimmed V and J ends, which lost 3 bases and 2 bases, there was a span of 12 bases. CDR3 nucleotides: TGTGCCAGCAGCCAGCTAGGGGGGTTCACAGATACGCAGTATTTT. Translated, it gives CASSQLGGFTDTQYF.

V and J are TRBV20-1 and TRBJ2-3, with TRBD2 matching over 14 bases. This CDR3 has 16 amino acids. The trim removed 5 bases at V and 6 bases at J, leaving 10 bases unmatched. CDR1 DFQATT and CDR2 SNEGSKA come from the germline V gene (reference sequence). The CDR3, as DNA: TGCAGTGCTCCCCGACTAGCGGGAGGGGGTCGGGATACGCAGTATTTT. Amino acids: CSAPRLAGGGRDTQYF.

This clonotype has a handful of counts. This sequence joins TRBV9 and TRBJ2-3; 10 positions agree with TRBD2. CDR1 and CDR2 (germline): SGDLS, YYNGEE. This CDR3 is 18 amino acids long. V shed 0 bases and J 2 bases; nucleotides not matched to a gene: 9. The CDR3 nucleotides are TGTGCCAGCAGCGTAGAGGCAGCTAGCGGGAGTTACACAGATACGCAGTATTTT. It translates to CASSVEAASGSYTDTQYF.

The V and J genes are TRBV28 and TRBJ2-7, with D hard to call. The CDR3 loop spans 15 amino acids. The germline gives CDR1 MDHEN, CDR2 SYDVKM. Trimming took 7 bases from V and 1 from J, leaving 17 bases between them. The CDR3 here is CASTVGNAPSYEQYF. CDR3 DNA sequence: TGTGCCAGCACCGTAGGGAATGCTCCTTCCTACGAGCAGTACTTC.

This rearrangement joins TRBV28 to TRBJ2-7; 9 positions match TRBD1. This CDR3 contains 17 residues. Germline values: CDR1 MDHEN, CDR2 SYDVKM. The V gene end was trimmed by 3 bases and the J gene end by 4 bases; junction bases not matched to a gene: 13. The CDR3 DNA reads TGTGCCAGCAGTTTTCCGGCAAGCAGGACAGGGGATTACGAGCAGTACTTC. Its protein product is CASSFPASRTGDYEQYF.

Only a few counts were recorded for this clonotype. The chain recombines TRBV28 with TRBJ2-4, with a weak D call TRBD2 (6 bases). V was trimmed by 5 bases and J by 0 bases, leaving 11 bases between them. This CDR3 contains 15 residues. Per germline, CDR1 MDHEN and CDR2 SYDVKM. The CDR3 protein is CASSDSGIAKNIQYF. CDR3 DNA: TGTGCCAGCAGTGATAGCGGAATAGCCAAAAACATTCAGTACTTC. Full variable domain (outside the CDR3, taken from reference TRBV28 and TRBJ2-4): DVKVTQSSRYLVKRTGEKVFLECVQDMDHENMFWYRQDPGLGLRLIYFSYDVKMKEKGDIPEGYSVSREKKERFSLILESASTNQTSMYLCASSDSGIAKNIQYFGAGTRLSVL.

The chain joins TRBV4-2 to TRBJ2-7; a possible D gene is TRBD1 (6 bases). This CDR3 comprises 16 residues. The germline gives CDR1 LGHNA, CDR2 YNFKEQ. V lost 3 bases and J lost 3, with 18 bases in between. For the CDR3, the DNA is TGTGCCAGCAGCCAGGGAATGGCAGGGGCAAACTACGAGCAGTACTTC. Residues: CASSQGMAGANYEQYF.

Written as DNA, the CDR3 is TGTGCCAGCAGTGAGGCGGGAGCGGGCCTCCAAGAGACCCAGTACTTC. Translation gives CASSEAGAGLQETQYF. The chain joins TRBV2 to TRBJ2-5; 7 bases are shared with TRBD2. The CDR3 runs 16 residues. Germline V CDR1 and CDR2: SNHLY, FYNNEI. Losses at the gene ends were 3 bases for V and 1 base for J; bases not matched to a gene: 8.

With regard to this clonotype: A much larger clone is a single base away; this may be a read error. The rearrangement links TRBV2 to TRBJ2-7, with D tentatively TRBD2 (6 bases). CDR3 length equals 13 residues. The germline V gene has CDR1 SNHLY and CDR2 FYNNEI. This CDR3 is CASSAGLSYERYF. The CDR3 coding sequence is TGTGCCAGCAGCGCGGGACTCTCCTACGAGCGGTACTTC.

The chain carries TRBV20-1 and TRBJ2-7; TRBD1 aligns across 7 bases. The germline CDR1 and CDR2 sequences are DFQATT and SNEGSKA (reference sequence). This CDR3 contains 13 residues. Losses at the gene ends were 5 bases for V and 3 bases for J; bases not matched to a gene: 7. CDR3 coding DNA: TGCAGTGCTTTGGACAGGCGCAACTACGAGCAGTACTTC. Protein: CSALDRRNYEQYF.

The CDR3, as DNA: TGTGCCAGCAGTTTGGTAAACAGGGTGGGGGAGACCCAGTACTTC. Translating gives CASSLVNRVGETQYF. This rearrangement joins TRBV28 to TRBJ2-5, with D possibly matching TRBD1 (6 bases). This CDR3 is 15 amino acids long. Trimming removed 3 bases from V and 5 bases from J, with 16 bases in between. Per germline, CDR1 MDHEN and CDR2 SYDVKM. Full variable domain (outside the CDR3, taken from reference TRBV28 and TRBJ2-5): DVKVTQSSRYLVKRTGEKVFLECVQDMDHENMFWYRQDPGLGLRLIYFSYDVKMKEKGDIPEGYSVSREKKERFSLILESASTNQTSMYLCASSLVNRVGETQYFGPGTRLLVL.

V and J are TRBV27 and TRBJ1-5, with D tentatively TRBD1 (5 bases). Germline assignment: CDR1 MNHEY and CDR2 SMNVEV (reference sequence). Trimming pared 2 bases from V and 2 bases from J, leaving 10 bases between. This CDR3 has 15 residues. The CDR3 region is CASSLKWDGNQPQHF. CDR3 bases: TGTGCCAGCAGTTTAAAGTGGGACGGCAATCAGCCCCAGCATTTT.

The CDR3: CATSREDRAYEQYF. The CDR3 DNA sequence: TGTGCCACCAGCAGAGAAGACAGGGCTTACGAGCAGTACTTC. V gene TRBV15 combines with J gene TRBJ2-7; 7 bases map to TRBD1. CDR3 length: 14 residues. Trimming at V came to 0 bases and at J to 4 bases, leaving 3 bases not matched to a gene. The V gene's germline CDR1 is LNHNV and CDR2 YYDKDF (reference sequence).

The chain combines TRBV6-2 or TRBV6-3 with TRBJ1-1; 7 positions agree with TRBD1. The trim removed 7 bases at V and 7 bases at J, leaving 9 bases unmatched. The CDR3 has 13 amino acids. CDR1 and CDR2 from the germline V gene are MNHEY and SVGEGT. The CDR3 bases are TGTGCCAGCACCCGGGGGGGACAGCTTGAAGCTTTCTTT. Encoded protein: CASTRGGQLEAFF.

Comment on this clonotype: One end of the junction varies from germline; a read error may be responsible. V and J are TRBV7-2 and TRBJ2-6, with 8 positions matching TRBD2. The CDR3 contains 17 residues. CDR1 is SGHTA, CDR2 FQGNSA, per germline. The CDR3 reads CANSLAGSASGANVLTF. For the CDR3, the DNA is TGTGCCAACAGCTTAGCGGGGTCGGCCTCTGGGGCCAACGTCCTGACTTTC.

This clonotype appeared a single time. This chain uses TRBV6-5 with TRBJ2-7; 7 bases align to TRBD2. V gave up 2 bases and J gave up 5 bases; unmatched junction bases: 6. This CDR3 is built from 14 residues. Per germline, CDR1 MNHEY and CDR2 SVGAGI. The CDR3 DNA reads TGTGCCAGCAGTTACGCCTTACTAGCGAACGAGCAGTACTTC. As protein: CASSYALLANEQYF.

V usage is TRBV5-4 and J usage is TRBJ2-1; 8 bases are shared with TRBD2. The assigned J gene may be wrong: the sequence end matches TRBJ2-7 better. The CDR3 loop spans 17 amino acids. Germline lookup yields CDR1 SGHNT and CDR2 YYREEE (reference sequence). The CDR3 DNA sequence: TGTGCCAGCAGCCCCTACCCGACTAGCGAGTCCTACAATGAGCAGTACTTC. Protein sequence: CASSPYPTSESYNEQYF.